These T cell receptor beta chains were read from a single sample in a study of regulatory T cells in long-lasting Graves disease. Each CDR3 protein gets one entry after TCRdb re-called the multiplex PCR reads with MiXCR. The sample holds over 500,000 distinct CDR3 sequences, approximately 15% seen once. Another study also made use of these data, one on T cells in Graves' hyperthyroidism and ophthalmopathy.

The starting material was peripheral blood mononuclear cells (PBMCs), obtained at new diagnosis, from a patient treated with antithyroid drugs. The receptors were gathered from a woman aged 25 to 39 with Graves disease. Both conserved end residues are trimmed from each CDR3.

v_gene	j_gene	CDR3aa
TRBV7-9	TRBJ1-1	ASSGWDSWGMNTEAF
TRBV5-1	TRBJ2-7	ASSLAQTGRGPYEQY
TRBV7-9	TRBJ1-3	ASSLRGSYSGNTIY
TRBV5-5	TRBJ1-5	ASSIYSGIEEPQH
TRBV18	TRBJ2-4	ASSTAGAGGHIQY
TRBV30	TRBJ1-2	AWLRTNGYT
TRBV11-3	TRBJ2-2	ASSYPDGTGELF
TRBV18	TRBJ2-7	ASSQNAQGAYEQY
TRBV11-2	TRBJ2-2	ASSPRGELF
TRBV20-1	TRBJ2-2	SANGRRNTGELF